One and the same sample provided the 10 T cell receptor beta chains below, sequenced in a study of tumor and adjacent non-tumor tissue in lung cancer. TCRbeta libraries were built with three rounds of nested PCR, modified from ARM-PCR. TCRdb used MiXCR to reprocess the multiplex PCR reads, holding one entry per CDR3 protein. The sample shows 70,000 to 90,000 distinct CDR3 sequences, nearly 70% of them seen only once. This sample's RNA came from whole unsorted tissue. More than 3 cm separated this lung sample from the edge of the tumor. The sample was distant non-tumor lung tissue. Every receptor here comes from a woman in her 50s with non-small cell lung cancer.

With respect to this clonotype: One end of the junction fails to match germline, which may point to a read error. This chain connects TRBV20-1 to TRBJ2-1; D is unclear. Germline CDR1 is DFQATT and CDR2 is SNEGSKA (reference sequence). The CDR3 contains 12 residues. This chain's CDR3 is CSARRLTNELFF. CDR3 in DNA: TGTAGTGCTAGGCGGCTAACCAATGAGCTGTTCTTC.

For this clonotype: Since a much larger clone is just one base distant, this may be a read error. The V and J genes are TRBV4-1 and TRBJ2-7; TRBD1 is a possible D gene (6 bases). The CDR3 spans 14 residues. The germline CDR1 and CDR2 sequences are MGHRA and YSYEKL. The CDR3 region is CASSQEGGMGEHYF. As DNA, the CDR3 is TGCGCCAGCAGCCAAGAAGGGGGAATGGGCGAGCATTACTTC.

As for this clonotype: This could be a read error, since a much larger clone is one nucleotide away. The rearrangement joins TRBV7-9 to TRBJ1-4; D not resolved. Looked up from germline, CDR1 is SEHNR and CDR2 is FQNEAQ (reference sequence). The CDR3 extends over 12 amino acids. Deletions cut 2 bases from V and 10 bases from J, with 8 bases between. CDR3 nucleotides: TGTGCCAGCAGCTTAAACATTGGAAAACTGTTTTTT. It translates to CASSLNIGKLFF.

With respect to this clonotype: A much larger clone differs from this one at a single base, so this may be a read error. V is TRBV6-1 and J is TRBJ2-5; D gene ambiguous. The CDR3 is 12 residues long. The V gene lost 11 bases and the J gene lost 5 bases, with 15 bases spanning the gap. CDR1 and CDR2 (germline): MNHNS, SASEGT. The CDR3 sequence is CAAIQAVETQYF. DNA of the CDR3: TGTGCCGCCATCCAGGCGGTGGAGACCCAGTACTTC.

The genes are TRBV20-1 and TRBJ2-7; D gene uncertain. Germline loops: CDR1 DFQATT, CDR2 SNEGSKA (reference sequence). The V gene lost 3 bases and the J gene lost 13 bases, with 19 bases spanning the gap. CDR3 length: 12 amino acids. The DNA of the CDR3 is TGCAGTGCTAGCAAGCCAGGTTACGGGCAATACTTC. Encoded protein: CSASKPGYGQYF.

This clonotype was seen a handful of times. This may stem from a read error, because a much larger clone lies one nucleotide away. V usage is TRBV4-2 and J usage is TRBJ1-1; a weak D match, TRBD1 (6 bases). The V end lost 1 base, the J end lost 3 bases, and 12 bases lay between the germline ends. The CDR3 totals 15 residues. The germline gives CDR1 LGHNA, CDR2 YNFKEQ. The CDR3, as DNA: TGTGCCAGCAGCCAAGGGGTTAGGGGGGACACTGAAGCTTTCTTT. Translation gives CASSQGVRGDTEAFF.

Points on this clonotype: Mismatch with germline at one junction end may stem from a read error. The gene calls are TRBV12-3 or TRBV12-4 and TRBJ2-7; D call uncertain. This CDR3 contains 11 residues. CDR3 residues: CVSSRYYEQYF. As DNA, the CDR3 is TGTGTCAGCAGTCGATACTACGAGCAGTACTTC.

This chain links TRBV6-1 with TRBJ2-7; 12 bases line up with TRBD2. The CDR3 is 15 amino acids. The V gene's germline CDR1 is MNHNS and CDR2 SASEGT. The CDR3 reads CVNSGGLAGNYEQYF. CDR3 in DNA: TGTGTCAACAGTGGTGGACTAGCGGGAAACTACGAGCAGTACTTC.

This rearrangement joins TRBV30 to TRBJ2-1; D gene uncertain. Trimming removed 5 bases at V and 9 bases at J, with 17 bases between. The CDR3 has 13 amino acids. The germline CDR1 and CDR2 sequences are GTSNPN and SVGIG (reference sequence). The CDR3 sequence: CAWHFDYNGEQFF. The CDR3, as DNA: TGTGCCTGGCACTTTGATTACAACGGTGAGCAGTTCTTC.

To note about this clonotype: The missing conserved phenylalanine or tryptophan at the end of this CDR3 makes a read error likely. V and J are TRBV20-1 and TRBJ2-5, with no clear D. The CDR3 extends over 14 amino acids. Germline CDR1 reads DFQATT; CDR2 reads SNEGSKA (reference sequence). Trimming took off 6 bases at V and 5 bases at J, with 19 bases between the two ends. The CDR3 nucleotides are TGCAGTGCCCAGTACCAAGTGACCCAGGAGACCCAGTACATC. Its protein product is CSAQYQVTQETQYI.